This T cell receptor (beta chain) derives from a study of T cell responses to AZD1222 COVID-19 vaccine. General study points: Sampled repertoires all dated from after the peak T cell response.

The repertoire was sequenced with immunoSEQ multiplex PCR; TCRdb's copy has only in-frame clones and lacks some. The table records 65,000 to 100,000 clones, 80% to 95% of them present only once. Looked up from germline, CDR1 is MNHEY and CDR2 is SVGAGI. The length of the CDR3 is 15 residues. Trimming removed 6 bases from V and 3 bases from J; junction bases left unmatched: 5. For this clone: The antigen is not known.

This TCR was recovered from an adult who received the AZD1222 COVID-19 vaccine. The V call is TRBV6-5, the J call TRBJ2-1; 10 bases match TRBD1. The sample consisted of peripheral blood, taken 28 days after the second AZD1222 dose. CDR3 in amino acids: CASRAGTGDYNEQFF. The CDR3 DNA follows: TGTGCCAGCAGAGCCGGGACAGGGGACTACAATGAGCAGTTCTTC.